This entry features one T cell receptor (beta chain) sequence. Its specificity is unknown. Each sample's TCRbeta library yielded on average about 38,000 productive templates. Produced via immunoSEQ multiplex PCR; TCRdb's table is partial and in-frame only. The table includes approximately 42,000 clones, about 81% detected once. The data were taken from a study of STAT3 mutations in large granular lymphocyte leukemia. Study results and caveats: At least one immunodominant TCR beta clonotype appeared in every T-cell large granular lymphocyte leukemia patient. In several patients, dominant TCR clone burden exceeded STAT3 mutant burden, suggesting STAT3 mutation arose secondarily. A small but highly pathogenic clone may have been missed.

This TCR derives from a human donor with T large granular lymphocyte leukemia. Some clones in this sample may be carry-over from other donors' samples. The source material was PBMCs.

The CDR3: CASSGYGQANTGELFF. CDR3 nucleotides: TGCGCCAGCAGTGGTTATGGGCAGGCGAACACCGGGGAGCTGTTTTTT. The chain uses TRBV10-2 and TRBJ2-2; D gene uncertain. The CDR3 is 16 residues long. CDR1 and CDR2 (germline): WSHSY, SAAADI. The ends were cut back, 4 bases at V and 0 bases at J, with 12 bases in the middle.